This record concerns one T cell receptor (beta chain) sequence. The antigen remains unidentified. This sample was included in a study of pediatric ulcerative colitis. This was a survey-level run. Sequenced by immunoSEQ multiplex PCR; TCRdb stores in-frame clones only, minus some. Of around 65,000 clones listed, over 65% are singletons. Notes on the study in general: Two rectal clonotypes were found only in ulcerative colitis patients, all of them. Compared with controls, ulcerative colitis showed greater blood-rectum clone sharing.

This clonotype originated in a boy younger than 18 with moderate ulcerative colitis. Sequenced sample: blood.

For the CDR3, the DNA is TGTGCCAGCAGCGTAGCTCCTGGGGAAGAGACCCAGTACTTC. Amino acid sequence: CASSVAPGEETQYF. The chain is built from TRBV9 and TRBJ2-5; the D is unclear. V was clipped by 0 bases and J by 3 bases, with 9 bases between them. The CDR3 consists of 14 residues. The germline gives CDR1 SGDLS, CDR2 YYNGEE. Full variable domain (missing parts from reference TRBV9 and TRBJ2-5): DSGVTQTPKHLITATGQRVTLRCSPRSGDLSVYWYQQSLDQGLQFLIQYYNGEERAKGNILERFSAQQFPDLHSELNLSSLELGDSALYFCASSVAPGEETQYFGPGTRLLVL.